This T cell receptor (beta chain) was recovered during a study of T cell clusters in autoimmune cytopenias. Tens of thousands of genome equivalents of blood DNA were amplified for TRB. Germline assignment: CDR1 SGHNT and CDR2 YYREEE (reference sequence). The CDR3 sequence is 16 residues long. Multiplex touch-down PCR amplified TRB using TRB-A and TRB-B pools in one tube. TCRdb reworked the multiplex PCR reads into one entry per CDR3 protein, no DNA. Here the sample table reports about 5,300 distinct CDR3 sequences. The same data also contributed to another study, on T cell repertoires in aging, cancer and after chemotherapy.

This receptor was taken from a human donor in good health. This rearrangement joins TRBV5-4 to TRBJ1-2. The specimen sequenced was peripheral blood. The CDR3 sequence is CASSSQLGTLNYGYTF. Full variable domain (rest looked up from reference TRBV5-4 and TRBJ1-2): ETGVTQSPTHLIKTRGQQVTLRCSSQSGHNTVSWYQQALGQGPQFIFQYYREEENGRGNFPPRFSGLQFPNYSSELNVNALELDDSALYLCASSSQLGTLNYGYTFGSGTRLTVV.